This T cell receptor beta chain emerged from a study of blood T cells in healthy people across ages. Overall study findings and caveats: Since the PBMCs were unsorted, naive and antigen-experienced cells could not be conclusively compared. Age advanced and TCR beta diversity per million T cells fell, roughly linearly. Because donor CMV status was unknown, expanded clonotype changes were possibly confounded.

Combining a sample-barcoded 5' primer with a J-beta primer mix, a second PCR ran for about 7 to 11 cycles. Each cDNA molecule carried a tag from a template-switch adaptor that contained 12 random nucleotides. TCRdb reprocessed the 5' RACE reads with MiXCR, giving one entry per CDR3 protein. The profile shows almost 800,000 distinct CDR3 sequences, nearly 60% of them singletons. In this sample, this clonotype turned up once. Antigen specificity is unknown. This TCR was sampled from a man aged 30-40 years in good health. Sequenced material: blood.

This CDR3 is CASSLPSYNEQFF. Here the CDR3 DNA reads TGTGCCAGCAGTTTACCGTCCTACAATGAGCAGTTCTTC. The V gene is TRBV28, the J gene TRBJ2-1; no firm D call. This CDR3 is built from 13 residues. The V and J ends lost 2 bases and 1 base respectively, with 3 bases between them. Germline-derived CDR1 and CDR2 are MDHEN and SYDVKM.